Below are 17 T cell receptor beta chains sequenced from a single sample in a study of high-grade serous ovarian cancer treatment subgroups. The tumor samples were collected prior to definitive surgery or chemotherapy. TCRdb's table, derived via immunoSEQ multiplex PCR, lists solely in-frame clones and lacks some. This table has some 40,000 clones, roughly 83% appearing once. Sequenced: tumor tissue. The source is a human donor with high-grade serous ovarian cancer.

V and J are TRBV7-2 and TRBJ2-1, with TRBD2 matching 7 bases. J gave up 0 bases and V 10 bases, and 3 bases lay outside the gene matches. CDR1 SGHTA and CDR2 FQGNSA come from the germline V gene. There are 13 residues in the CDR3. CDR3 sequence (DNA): TGTGCCACCGGCGGGAGCTCCTACAATGAGCAGTTCTTC. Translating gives CATGGSSYNEQFF. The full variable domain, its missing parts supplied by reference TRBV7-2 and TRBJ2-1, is GAGVSQSPSNKVTEKGKDVELRCDPISGHTALYWYRQSLGQGLEFLIYFQGNSAPDKSGLPSDRFSAERTGGSVSTLTIQRTQQEDSAVYLCATGGSSYNEQFFGPGTRLTVL.

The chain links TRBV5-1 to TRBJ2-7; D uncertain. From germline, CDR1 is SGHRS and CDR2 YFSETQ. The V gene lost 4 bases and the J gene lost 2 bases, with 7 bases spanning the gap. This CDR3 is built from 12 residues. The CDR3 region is CASSDQTYEQYF. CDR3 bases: TGCGCCAGCAGCGACCAAACCTACGAGCAGTACTTC.

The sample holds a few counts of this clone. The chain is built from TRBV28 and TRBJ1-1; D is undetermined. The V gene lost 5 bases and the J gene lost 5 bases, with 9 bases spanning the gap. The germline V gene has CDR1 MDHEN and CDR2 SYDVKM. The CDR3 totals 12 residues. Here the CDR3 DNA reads TGTGCCAGCAGTATTAGAGGTACTGAAGCTTTCTTT. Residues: CASSIRGTEAFF.

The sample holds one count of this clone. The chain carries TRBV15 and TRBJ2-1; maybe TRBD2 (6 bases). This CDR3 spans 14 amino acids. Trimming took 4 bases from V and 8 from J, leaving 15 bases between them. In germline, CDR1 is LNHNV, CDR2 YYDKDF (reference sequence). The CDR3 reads CATSNPAEGHEQFF. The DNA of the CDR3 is TGTGCCACCAGCAATCCCGCGGAGGGCCATGAGCAGTTCTTC.

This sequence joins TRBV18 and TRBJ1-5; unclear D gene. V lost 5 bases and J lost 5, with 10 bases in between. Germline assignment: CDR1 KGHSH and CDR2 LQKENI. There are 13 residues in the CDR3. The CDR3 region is CASSVASDQPQHF. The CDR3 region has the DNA TGTGCCAGCTCAGTTGCCAGCGATCAGCCCCAGCATTTT. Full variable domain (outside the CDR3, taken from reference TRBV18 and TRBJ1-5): NAGVMQNPRHLVRRRGQEARLRCSPMKGHSHVYWYRQLPEEGLKFMVYLQKENIIDESGMPKERFSAEFPKEGPSILRIQQVVRGDSAAYFCASSVASDQPQHFGDGTRLSIL.

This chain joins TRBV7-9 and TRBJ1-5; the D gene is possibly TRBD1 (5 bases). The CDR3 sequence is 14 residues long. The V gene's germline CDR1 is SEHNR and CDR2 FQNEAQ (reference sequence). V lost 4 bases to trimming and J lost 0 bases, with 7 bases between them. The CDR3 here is CASSWGNSNQPQHF. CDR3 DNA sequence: TGTGCCAGCAGCTGGGGCAATAGCAATCAGCCCCAGCATTTT.

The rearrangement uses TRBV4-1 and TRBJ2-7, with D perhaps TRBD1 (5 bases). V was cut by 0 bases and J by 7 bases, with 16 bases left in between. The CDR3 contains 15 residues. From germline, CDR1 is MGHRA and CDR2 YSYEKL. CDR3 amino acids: CASSQDSGWLGEQYF. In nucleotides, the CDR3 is TGCGCCAGCAGCCAAGATTCAGGGTGGCTCGGGGAGCAGTACTTC.

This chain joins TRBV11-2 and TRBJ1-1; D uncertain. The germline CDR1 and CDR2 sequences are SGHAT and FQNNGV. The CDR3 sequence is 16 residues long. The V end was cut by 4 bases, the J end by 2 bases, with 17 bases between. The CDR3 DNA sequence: TGTGCCAGCAGCTCACCGCCCTTAGGATATAACACTGAAGCTTTCTTT. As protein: CASSSPPLGYNTEAFF.

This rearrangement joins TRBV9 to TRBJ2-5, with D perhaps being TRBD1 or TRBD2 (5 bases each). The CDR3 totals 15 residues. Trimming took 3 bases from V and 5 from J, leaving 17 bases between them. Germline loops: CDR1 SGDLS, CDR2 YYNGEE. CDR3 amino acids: CASSGRDPIGETQYF. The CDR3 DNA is TGTGCCAGCAGCGGTCGGGACCCTATAGGGGAGACCCAGTACTTC. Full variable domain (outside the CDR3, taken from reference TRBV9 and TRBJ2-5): DSGVTQTPKHLITATGQRVTLRCSPRSGDLSVYWYQQSLDQGLQFLIQYYNGEERAKGNILERFSAQQFPDLHSELNLSSLELGDSALYFCASSGRDPIGETQYFGPGTRLLVL.

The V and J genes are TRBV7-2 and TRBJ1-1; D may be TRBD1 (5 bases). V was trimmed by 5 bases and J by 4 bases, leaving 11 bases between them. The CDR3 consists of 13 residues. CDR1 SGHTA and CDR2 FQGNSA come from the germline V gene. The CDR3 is CASSPQGGTEAFF. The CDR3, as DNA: TGTGCCAGCAGCCCCCAGGGAGGCACTGAAGCTTTCTTT.

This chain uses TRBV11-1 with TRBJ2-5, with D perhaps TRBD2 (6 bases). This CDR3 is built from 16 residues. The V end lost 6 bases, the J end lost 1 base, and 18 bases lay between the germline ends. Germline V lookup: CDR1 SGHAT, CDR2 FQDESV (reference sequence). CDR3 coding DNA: TGTGCCAGCAGTTCCCGACTAGTAAACCGCCAAGAGACCCAGTACTTC. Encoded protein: CASSSRLVNRQETQYF.

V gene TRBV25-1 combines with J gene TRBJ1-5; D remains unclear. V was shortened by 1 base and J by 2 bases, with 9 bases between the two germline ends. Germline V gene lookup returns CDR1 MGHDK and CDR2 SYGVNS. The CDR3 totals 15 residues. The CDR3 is CASSESEGGNQPQHF. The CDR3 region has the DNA TGTGCCAGCAGTGAATCCGAGGGTGGCAATCAGCCCCAGCATTTT.

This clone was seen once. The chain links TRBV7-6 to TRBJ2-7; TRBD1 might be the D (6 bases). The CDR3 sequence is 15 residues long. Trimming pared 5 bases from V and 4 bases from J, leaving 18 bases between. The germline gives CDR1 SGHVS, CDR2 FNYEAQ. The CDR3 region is CASSPSGGRGYEQYF. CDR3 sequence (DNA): TGTGCCAGCAGCCCAAGTGGGGGCAGGGGTTACGAGCAGTACTTC.

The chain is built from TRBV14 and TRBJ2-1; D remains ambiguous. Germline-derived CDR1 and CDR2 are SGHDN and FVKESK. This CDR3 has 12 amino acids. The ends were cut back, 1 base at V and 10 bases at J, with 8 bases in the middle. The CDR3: CASSQANNEQFF. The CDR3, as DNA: TGTGCCAGCAGCCAAGCGAATAACGAGCAGTTCTTC.

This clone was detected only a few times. The CDR3 spells CASSIGTSYEQYF. Written as DNA, the CDR3 is TGTGCCAGTAGTATCGGGACTTCCTACGAGCAGTACTTC. The genes are TRBV19 and TRBJ2-7, with D possibly TRBD2 on 6 matching bases. This CDR3 region has 13 residues. Deletions cut 3 bases from V and 1 base from J, with 7 bases between. Germline CDR1 LNHDA, CDR2 SQIVND (reference sequence).

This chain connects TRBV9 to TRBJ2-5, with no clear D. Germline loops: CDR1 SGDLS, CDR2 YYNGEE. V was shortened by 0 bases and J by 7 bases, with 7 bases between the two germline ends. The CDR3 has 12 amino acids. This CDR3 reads CASSVGSGTQYF. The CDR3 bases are TGTGCCAGCAGCGTAGGCAGTGGGACCCAGTACTTC. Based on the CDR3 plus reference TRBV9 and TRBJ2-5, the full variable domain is DSGVTQTPKHLITATGQRVTLRCSPRSGDLSVYWYQQSLDQGLQFLIQYYNGEERAKGNILERFSAQQFPDLHSELNLSSLELGDSALYFCASSVGSGTQYFGPGTRLLVL.

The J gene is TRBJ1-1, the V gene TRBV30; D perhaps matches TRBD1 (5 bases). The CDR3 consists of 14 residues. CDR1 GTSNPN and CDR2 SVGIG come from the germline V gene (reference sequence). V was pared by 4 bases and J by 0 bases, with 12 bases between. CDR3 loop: CAWIRGHMNTEAFF. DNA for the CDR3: TGTGCCTGGATAAGGGGCCACATGAACACTGAAGCTTTCTTT.